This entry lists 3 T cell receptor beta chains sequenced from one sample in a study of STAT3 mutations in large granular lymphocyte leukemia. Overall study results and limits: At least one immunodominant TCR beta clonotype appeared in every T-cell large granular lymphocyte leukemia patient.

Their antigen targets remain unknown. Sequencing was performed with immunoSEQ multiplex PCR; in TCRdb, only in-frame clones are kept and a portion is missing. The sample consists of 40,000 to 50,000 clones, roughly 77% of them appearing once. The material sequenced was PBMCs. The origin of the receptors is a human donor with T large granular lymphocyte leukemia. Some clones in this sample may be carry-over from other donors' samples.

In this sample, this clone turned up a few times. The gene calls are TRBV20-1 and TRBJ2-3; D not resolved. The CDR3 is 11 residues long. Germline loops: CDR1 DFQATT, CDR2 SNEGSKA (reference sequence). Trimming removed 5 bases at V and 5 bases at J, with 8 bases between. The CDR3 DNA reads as TGCAGTGCTCCCCGCGGAGATACGCAGTATTTT. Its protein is CSAPRGDTQYF.

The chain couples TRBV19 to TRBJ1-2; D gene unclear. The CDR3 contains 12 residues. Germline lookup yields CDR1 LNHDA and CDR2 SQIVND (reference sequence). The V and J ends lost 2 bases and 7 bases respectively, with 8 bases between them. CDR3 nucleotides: TGTGCCAGTAGTATAAAGGGCGGTGGCTACACCTTC. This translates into CASSIKGGGYTF.

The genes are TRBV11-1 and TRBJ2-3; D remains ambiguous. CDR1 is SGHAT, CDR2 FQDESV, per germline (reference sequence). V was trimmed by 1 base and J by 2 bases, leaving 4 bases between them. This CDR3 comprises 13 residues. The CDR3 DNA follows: TGTGCCAGCAGCTTAGTCTCCACAGATACGCAGTATTTT. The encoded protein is CASSLVSTDTQYF.